Each of the 9 T cell receptor beta chains below was sequenced from the same sample in a study of shared clonotypes between healthy human individuals. Libraries were prepared by immunoSEQ multiplex PCR; TCRdb keeps only in-frame clonotypes and omits some of them. The table has over a million clones, around 95% seen once. The sequenced sample consisted of naive CD4+ T cells sorted from blood. Subset described: CD45RA+ positively selected. These TCRs come from a young man in good health.

This rearrangement joins TRBV28 to TRBJ2-3, with D uncertain. The CDR3 length is 14 residues. V was shortened by 6 bases and J by 2 bases, with 12 bases between the two germline ends. CDR1 MDHEN and CDR2 SYDVKM come from the germline V gene. The CDR3 loop reads CASRPVPHTDTQYF. The CDR3 DNA follows: TGTGCCAGCAGGCCAGTGCCCCACACAGATACGCAGTATTTT. Drawing the rest from reference TRBV28 and TRBJ2-3, the complete variable domain is DVKVTQSSRYLVKRTGEKVFLECVQDMDHENMFWYRQDPGLGLRLIYFSYDVKMKEKGDIPEGYSVSREKKERFSLILESASTNQTSMYLCASRPVPHTDTQYFGPGTRLTVL.

The chain couples TRBV11-2 to TRBJ2-6, with a tentative D call TRBD1 (5 bases). Germline V gene data show CDR1 as SGHAT and CDR2 as FQNNGV. V was trimmed by 1 base and J by 2 bases, leaving 12 bases between them. The CDR3 has 17 residues. CDR3 sequence (DNA): TGTGCCAGCAGCTTAGGTGACAGACGGACTGGGGCCAACGTCCTGACTTTC. Protein: CASSLGDRRTGANVLTF. The complete variable domain, with remaining parts taken from reference TRBV11-2 and TRBJ2-6, reads EAGVAQSPRYKIIEKRQSVAFWCNPISGHATLYWYQQILGQGPKLLIQFQNNGVVDDSQLPKDRFSAERLKGVDSTLKIQPAKLEDSAVYLCASSLGDRRTGANVLTFGAGSRLTVL.

V usage is TRBV6-1 and J usage is TRBJ2-1; D unresolved. The CDR3 extends over 15 amino acids. Germline values: CDR1 MNHNS, CDR2 SASEGT. Between the trimmed V and J ends, which lost 8 bases and 0 bases, there was a span of 14 bases. CDR3 in amino acids: CASPKRVDSYNEQFF. The CDR3 coding sequence is TGTGCCAGCCCCAAAAGGGTTGACTCCTACAATGAGCAGTTCTTC.

The rearrangement uses TRBV10-2 and TRBJ2-3, with D perhaps TRBD2 (6 bases). There are 15 residues in the CDR3. Between the trimmed V and J ends, which lost 6 bases and 2 bases, there was a span of 15 bases. Germline CDR1 WSHSY, CDR2 SAAADI. The CDR3 loop reads CASRIGGGPTDTQYF. CDR3 sequence (DNA): TGCGCCAGCAGAATTGGGGGAGGACCCACAGATACGCAGTATTTT.

The gene calls are TRBV30 and TRBJ1-5; D is unclear. The CDR3 loop spans 12 amino acids. The germline V gene encodes CDR1 GTSNPN and CDR2 SVGIG (reference sequence). Trimming removed 0 bases from V and 6 bases from J, with 6 bases in between. CDR3 in DNA: TGTGCCTGGAGTGTACCAACTCAGCCCCAGCATTTT. It is translated as CAWSVPTQPQHF.

Notes on this clone: Other DNA sequences of this sample code for an identical CDR3. J is TRBJ2-3 and V is TRBV5-1; D unclear. The CDR3 has 12 amino acids. V shed 0 bases and J shed 5 bases, with 4 bases lying between them. Germline V gives CDR1 SGHRS, CDR2 YFSETQ. The CDR3: CASSLGQDTQYF. The CDR3 nucleotides are TGCGCCAGCAGCTTGGGTCAAGATACGCAGTATTTT.

V and J are TRBV18 and TRBJ2-3; 12 bases fit TRBD1. The CDR3 sequence is 16 residues long. The trim removed 5 bases at V and 2 bases at J, leaving 5 bases unmatched. Germline CDR1 and CDR2: KGHSH and LQKENI. The CDR3 nucleotides are TGTGCCAGCTCAAATCGGGACAGGGGGCTCACAGATACGCAGTATTTT. It translates to CASSNRDRGLTDTQYF.

The chain combines TRBV28 with TRBJ1-4, with D uncertain. The germline V gene encodes CDR1 MDHEN and CDR2 SYDVKM. The CDR3 loop spans 11 amino acids. The ends were cut back, 10 bases at V and 8 bases at J, with 11 bases in the middle. CDR3 sequence: CATLYLEKLFF. In DNA form, the CDR3 reads TGTGCCACCCTATATTTGGAAAAACTGTTTTTT.

This chain links TRBV7-6 with TRBJ1-5, with a tentative D call TRBD1 (5 bases). V lost 1 base, J lost 3 bases, and 10 bases lay in between. CDR3 size: 15 residues. Germline lookup yields CDR1 SGHVS and CDR2 FNYEAQ. The CDR3 protein is CASSLDYRTNQPQHF. In DNA, the CDR3 is TGTGCCAGCAGCTTAGACTACAGGACCAATCAGCCCCAGCATTTT.